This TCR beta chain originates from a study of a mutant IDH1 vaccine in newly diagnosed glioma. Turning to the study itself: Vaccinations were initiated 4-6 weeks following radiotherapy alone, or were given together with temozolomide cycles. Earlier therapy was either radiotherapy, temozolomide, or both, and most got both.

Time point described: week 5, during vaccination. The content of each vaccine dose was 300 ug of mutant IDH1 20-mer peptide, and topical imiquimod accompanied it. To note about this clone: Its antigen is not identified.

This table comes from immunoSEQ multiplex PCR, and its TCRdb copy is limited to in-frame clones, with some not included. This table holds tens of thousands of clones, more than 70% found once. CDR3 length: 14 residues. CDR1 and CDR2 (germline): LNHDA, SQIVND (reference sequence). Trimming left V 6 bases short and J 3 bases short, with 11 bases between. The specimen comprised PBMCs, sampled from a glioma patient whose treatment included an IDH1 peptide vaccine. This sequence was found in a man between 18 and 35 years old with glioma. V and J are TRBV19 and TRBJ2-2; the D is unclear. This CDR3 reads CASSLALDTGELFF. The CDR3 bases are TGTGCCAGTAGCCTGGCGCTTGACACCGGGGAGCTGTTTTTT. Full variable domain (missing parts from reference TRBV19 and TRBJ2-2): DGGITQSPKYLFRKEGQNVTLSCEQNLNHDAMYWYRQDPGQGLRLIYYSQIVNDFQKGDIAEGYSVSREKKESFPLTVTSAQKNPTAFYLCASSLALDTGELFFGEGSRLTVL.